This entry lists 20 T cell receptor beta chains sequenced from one sample in a study of lymphopenia after photon versus proton radiotherapy (dated by TCRdb to the late 2010s). Libraries were made using the immunoSEQ multiplex PCR assay. TCRdb took over this immuneACCESS table, retaining in-frame rearrangements with V and J assigned. Such tables are incomplete; in checked studies, under half of the missing clones stem from an unresolved V gene, and the remainder is unexplained. This sample comprises approximately 70,000 clones, about nine tenths of them detected only once. About 13% of the sample goes to the ten largest clones. The sample consisted of peripheral blood, taken from a patient treated with proton-based radiotherapy. All receptors derive from an elderly man with esophageal cancer.

The chain employs TRBV5-5 and TRBJ2-2, with no clear D. The CDR3 contains 15 residues. V was pared by 0 bases and J by 4 bases, with 10 bases between. Germline CDR1 is SGHKS and CDR2 is YYEKEE (reference sequence). The CDR3 is CASSLVAGSTGELFF. The CDR3 DNA reads as TGTGCCAGCAGCTTGGTGGCAGGCAGCACCGGGGAGCTGTTTTTT.

This chain joins TRBV28 and TRBJ2-7; 7 bases fit TRBD1. This CDR3 spans 12 amino acids. Looked up from germline, CDR1 is MDHEN and CDR2 is SYDVKM. Trimming took 5 bases from V and 7 from J; bases not matched to a gene: 5. The CDR3 coding sequence is TGTGCCAGCAGTCTCCGGGACAGAGAGCAGTACTTC. This encodes CASSLRDREQYF.

The chain has TRBV15 and TRBJ2-2; 7 bases are a match to TRBD2. The V gene's germline CDR1 is LNHNV and CDR2 YYDKDF (reference sequence). The CDR3 runs to 17 residues. The J segment lost 5 bases and the V segment lost 0 bases, leaving 9 bases of the junction unmatched. The CDR3 reads CATSRDGAGRYTGELFF. As DNA, the CDR3 is TGTGCCACCAGCAGAGATGGAGCGGGAAGATATACCGGGGAGCTGTTTTTT.

The V and J genes are TRBV5-1 and TRBJ2-6; D possibly corresponds to TRBD1 (6 bases). The germline V gene has CDR1 SGHRS and CDR2 YFSETQ. This CDR3 has 15 residues. V was cut by 4 bases and J by 8 bases, with 16 bases left in between. The CDR3 here is CASSHGQRSTNVLTF. DNA of the CDR3: TGCGCCAGCAGCCACGGACAGCGGTCTACCAACGTCCTGACTTTC.

This chain joins TRBV30 and TRBJ1-3; D may be TRBD1 (6 bases). CDR1 is GTSNPN, CDR2 SVGIG, per germline (reference sequence). The CDR3 spans 13 residues. V was shortened by 6 bases and J by 4 bases, with 13 bases between the two germline ends. CDR3 sequence reads: CACTGLVGNTIYF. The CDR3 nucleotides read TGTGCCTGCACAGGGTTGGTCGGAAACACCATATATTTT.

The chain couples TRBV7-9 to TRBJ2-7; D possibly uses TRBD1 or TRBD2 (5 bases each). V dropped 1 base and J dropped 1 base, with 17 bases sitting between them. The CDR3 is 17 amino acids. The V gene's germline CDR1 is SEHNR and CDR2 FQNEAQ (reference sequence). CDR3 amino acids: CASSLDMLGERSYEQYF. As DNA, the CDR3 is TGTGCCAGCAGCTTAGATATGTTGGGGGAAAGATCCTACGAGCAGTACTTC.

The rearrangement uses TRBV5-1 and TRBJ2-5, with TRBD2 as a possible D gene (5 bases). With 4 bases removed from V and 0 bases from J, the gap between germline ends came to 16 bases. The V gene's germline CDR1 is SGHRS and CDR2 YFSETQ. The CDR3 is 16 amino acids. This CDR3 is CASSRVRAGNQETQYF. CDR3 DNA sequence: TGCGCCAGCAGCCGGGTTCGAGCCGGGAACCAAGAGACCCAGTACTTC. Full variable domain (missing parts from reference TRBV5-1 and TRBJ2-5): KAGVTQTPRYLIKTRGQQVTLSCSPISGHRSVSWYQQTPGQGLQFLFEYFSETQRNKGNFPGRFSGRQFSNSRSEMNVSTLELGDSALYLCASSRVRAGNQETQYFGPGTRLLVL.

The V gene is TRBV5-1, the J gene TRBJ2-5; TRBD2 matches 7 bases. Germline V gene lookup returns CDR1 SGHRS and CDR2 YFSETQ. With 0 bases clipped from V and 3 bases from J, the junction kept 5 bases outside the gene matches. CDR3 size: 15 residues. The DNA of the CDR3 is TGCGCCAGCAGCTTGGTTGGGGGGGAGGAAGAGACCCAGTACTTC. Translating gives CASSLVGGEEETQYF. The variable domain in full, with the rest retrieved from reference TRBV5-1 and TRBJ2-5, is KAGVTQTPRYLIKTRGQQVTLSCSPISGHRSVSWYQQTPGQGLQFLFEYFSETQRNKGNFPGRFSGRQFSNSRSEMNVSTLELGDSALYLCASSLVGGEEETQYFGPGTRLLVL.

The V gene is TRBV7-9, the J gene TRBJ1-4; D uncertain. This CDR3 is built from 14 residues. Trimming took off 4 bases at V and 6 bases at J, with 12 bases between the two ends. The germline gives CDR1 SEHNR, CDR2 FQNEAQ (reference sequence). Here the CDR3 reads CASSSRLGDEKLFF. The CDR3 nucleotides read TGTGCCAGCAGCTCCAGGCTGGGCGATGAAAAACTGTTTTTT.

The chain combines TRBV4-1 with TRBJ2-1; TRBD2 aligns across 7 bases. Germline V gene lookup returns CDR1 MGHRA and CDR2 YSYEKL. V trimming: 0 bases; J trimming: 1 base; junction bases outside the gene matches: 12. The CDR3 sequence is 19 residues long. CDR3 in DNA: TGCGCCAGCAGCCAAGATCCCCTTACTAGCGCGGTGTCCTACAATGAGCAGTTCTTC. It specifies CASSQDPLTSAVSYNEQFF.

This chain uses TRBV19 with TRBJ1-4; D is unclear. The V and J ends lost 5 bases and 1 base respectively, with 11 bases between them. Germline lookup yields CDR1 LNHDA and CDR2 SQIVND (reference sequence). The CDR3 is 15 amino acids. CDR3 residues: CASSPRALTNEKLFF. The CDR3, as DNA: TGTGCCAGTAGTCCAAGGGCCCTAACTAATGAAAAACTGTTTTTT.

This clone came up a few times. The CDR3 nucleotides are TGCGCCAGCAGCCAAACGCCCGGGACAGGAGGCGGCTACACCTTC. It yields the protein CASSQTPGTGGGYTF. This rearrangement joins TRBV4-3 to TRBJ1-2, with TRBD1 identical over 8 bases. The CDR3 totals 15 residues. CDR1 and CDR2 from the germline V gene are LGHNA and YSLEER. V lost 2 bases to trimming and J lost 8 bases; unmatched junction nucleotides: 10.

The chain uses TRBV13 and TRBJ2-5, with D uncertain. The CDR3 is made up of 15 amino acids. The V gene lost 0 bases and the J gene lost 0 bases, with 8 bases spanning the gap. Germline V CDR1 and CDR2: PRHDT, FYEKMQ (reference sequence). The CDR3 spells CASSLGVSNQETQYF. The CDR3 nucleotides are TGTGCCAGCAGCTTAGGTGTCAGCAACCAAGAGACCCAGTACTTC.

The rearrangement uses TRBV4-3 and TRBJ1-3; D remains ambiguous. V was shortened by 3 bases and J by 0 bases, with 12 bases between the two germline ends. The CDR3 length is 16 residues. Looked up from germline, CDR1 is LGHNA and CDR2 is YSLEER. CDR3 sequence reads: CASSHIPSNSGNTIYF. The CDR3 DNA is TGCGCCAGCAGCCATATCCCTTCCAACTCTGGAAACACCATATATTTT.

The chain combines TRBV29-1 with TRBJ1-4; D gene unclear. The CDR3 is made up of 15 amino acids. Trimming stripped 5 bases from V and 0 bases from J, with 13 bases between. Germline V gene lookup returns CDR1 SQVTM and CDR2 ANQGSEA. CDR3 loop: CSVRSGVTTNEKLFF. In DNA, the CDR3 is TGCAGCGTTCGTTCTGGAGTTACAACTAATGAAAAACTGTTTTTT.

The chain has TRBV27 and TRBJ2-7; 7 bases are a match to TRBD1. CDR1 is MNHEY, CDR2 SMNVEV, per germline (reference sequence). Unmatched junction bases numbered 5, after V lost 5 bases and J lost 4 bases. CDR3 length: 13 amino acids. The chain's CDR3 is CASSETGRYEQYF. The CDR3 nucleotides read TGTGCCAGCAGTGAGACAGGGCGGTACGAGCAGTACTTC.

The chain links TRBV18 to TRBJ2-3; TRBD2 matches at 10 bases. The CDR3 is made up of 19 amino acids. Germline CDR1 is KGHSH and CDR2 is LQKENI. The junction had 14 bases not matched to a gene; V was cut back by 3 bases and J by 2 bases. The CDR3 nucleotides read TGTGCCAGCTCACCCACTAGCGGGGCCCCTCGGGGTCACACAGATACGCAGTATTTT. Protein sequence: CASSPTSGAPRGHTDTQYF.

The V gene is TRBV6-1, the J gene TRBJ2-7, with 9 bases aligning to TRBD1. This CDR3 comprises 14 residues. Per germline, CDR1 MNHNS and CDR2 SASEGT. Trimming removed 6 bases from V and 7 bases from J; junction bases left unmatched: 10. CDR3 nucleotide sequence: TGTGCCAGCAGACAACAGGGGGCAGAGGAAGAGCAGTACTTC. It translates to CASRQQGAEEEQYF.

V and J are TRBV19 and TRBJ1-5, with D perhaps TRBD1 (6 bases). The CDR3 consists of 14 residues. Trimming removed 7 bases from V and 4 bases from J, with 14 bases in between. Germline V lookup: CDR1 LNHDA, CDR2 SQIVND (reference sequence). CDR3 nucleotide sequence: TGTGCCAGTACCGATGACAGGCTAAATCAGCCCCAGCATTTT. Protein product: CASTDDRLNQPQHF.

Of note for this clone: Other DNA sequences in the sample encode the same CDR3. The CDR3 protein is CASTNQQGQPQHF. CDR3 DNA: TGTGCCAGCACCAATCAACAGGGGCAGCCCCAGCATTTT. This chain uses TRBV2 with TRBJ1-5; 7 bases agree with TRBD1. Germline assignment: CDR1 SNHLY and CDR2 FYNNEI. The trim removed 7 bases at V and 7 bases at J, leaving 7 bases unmatched. CDR3 length: 13 residues.